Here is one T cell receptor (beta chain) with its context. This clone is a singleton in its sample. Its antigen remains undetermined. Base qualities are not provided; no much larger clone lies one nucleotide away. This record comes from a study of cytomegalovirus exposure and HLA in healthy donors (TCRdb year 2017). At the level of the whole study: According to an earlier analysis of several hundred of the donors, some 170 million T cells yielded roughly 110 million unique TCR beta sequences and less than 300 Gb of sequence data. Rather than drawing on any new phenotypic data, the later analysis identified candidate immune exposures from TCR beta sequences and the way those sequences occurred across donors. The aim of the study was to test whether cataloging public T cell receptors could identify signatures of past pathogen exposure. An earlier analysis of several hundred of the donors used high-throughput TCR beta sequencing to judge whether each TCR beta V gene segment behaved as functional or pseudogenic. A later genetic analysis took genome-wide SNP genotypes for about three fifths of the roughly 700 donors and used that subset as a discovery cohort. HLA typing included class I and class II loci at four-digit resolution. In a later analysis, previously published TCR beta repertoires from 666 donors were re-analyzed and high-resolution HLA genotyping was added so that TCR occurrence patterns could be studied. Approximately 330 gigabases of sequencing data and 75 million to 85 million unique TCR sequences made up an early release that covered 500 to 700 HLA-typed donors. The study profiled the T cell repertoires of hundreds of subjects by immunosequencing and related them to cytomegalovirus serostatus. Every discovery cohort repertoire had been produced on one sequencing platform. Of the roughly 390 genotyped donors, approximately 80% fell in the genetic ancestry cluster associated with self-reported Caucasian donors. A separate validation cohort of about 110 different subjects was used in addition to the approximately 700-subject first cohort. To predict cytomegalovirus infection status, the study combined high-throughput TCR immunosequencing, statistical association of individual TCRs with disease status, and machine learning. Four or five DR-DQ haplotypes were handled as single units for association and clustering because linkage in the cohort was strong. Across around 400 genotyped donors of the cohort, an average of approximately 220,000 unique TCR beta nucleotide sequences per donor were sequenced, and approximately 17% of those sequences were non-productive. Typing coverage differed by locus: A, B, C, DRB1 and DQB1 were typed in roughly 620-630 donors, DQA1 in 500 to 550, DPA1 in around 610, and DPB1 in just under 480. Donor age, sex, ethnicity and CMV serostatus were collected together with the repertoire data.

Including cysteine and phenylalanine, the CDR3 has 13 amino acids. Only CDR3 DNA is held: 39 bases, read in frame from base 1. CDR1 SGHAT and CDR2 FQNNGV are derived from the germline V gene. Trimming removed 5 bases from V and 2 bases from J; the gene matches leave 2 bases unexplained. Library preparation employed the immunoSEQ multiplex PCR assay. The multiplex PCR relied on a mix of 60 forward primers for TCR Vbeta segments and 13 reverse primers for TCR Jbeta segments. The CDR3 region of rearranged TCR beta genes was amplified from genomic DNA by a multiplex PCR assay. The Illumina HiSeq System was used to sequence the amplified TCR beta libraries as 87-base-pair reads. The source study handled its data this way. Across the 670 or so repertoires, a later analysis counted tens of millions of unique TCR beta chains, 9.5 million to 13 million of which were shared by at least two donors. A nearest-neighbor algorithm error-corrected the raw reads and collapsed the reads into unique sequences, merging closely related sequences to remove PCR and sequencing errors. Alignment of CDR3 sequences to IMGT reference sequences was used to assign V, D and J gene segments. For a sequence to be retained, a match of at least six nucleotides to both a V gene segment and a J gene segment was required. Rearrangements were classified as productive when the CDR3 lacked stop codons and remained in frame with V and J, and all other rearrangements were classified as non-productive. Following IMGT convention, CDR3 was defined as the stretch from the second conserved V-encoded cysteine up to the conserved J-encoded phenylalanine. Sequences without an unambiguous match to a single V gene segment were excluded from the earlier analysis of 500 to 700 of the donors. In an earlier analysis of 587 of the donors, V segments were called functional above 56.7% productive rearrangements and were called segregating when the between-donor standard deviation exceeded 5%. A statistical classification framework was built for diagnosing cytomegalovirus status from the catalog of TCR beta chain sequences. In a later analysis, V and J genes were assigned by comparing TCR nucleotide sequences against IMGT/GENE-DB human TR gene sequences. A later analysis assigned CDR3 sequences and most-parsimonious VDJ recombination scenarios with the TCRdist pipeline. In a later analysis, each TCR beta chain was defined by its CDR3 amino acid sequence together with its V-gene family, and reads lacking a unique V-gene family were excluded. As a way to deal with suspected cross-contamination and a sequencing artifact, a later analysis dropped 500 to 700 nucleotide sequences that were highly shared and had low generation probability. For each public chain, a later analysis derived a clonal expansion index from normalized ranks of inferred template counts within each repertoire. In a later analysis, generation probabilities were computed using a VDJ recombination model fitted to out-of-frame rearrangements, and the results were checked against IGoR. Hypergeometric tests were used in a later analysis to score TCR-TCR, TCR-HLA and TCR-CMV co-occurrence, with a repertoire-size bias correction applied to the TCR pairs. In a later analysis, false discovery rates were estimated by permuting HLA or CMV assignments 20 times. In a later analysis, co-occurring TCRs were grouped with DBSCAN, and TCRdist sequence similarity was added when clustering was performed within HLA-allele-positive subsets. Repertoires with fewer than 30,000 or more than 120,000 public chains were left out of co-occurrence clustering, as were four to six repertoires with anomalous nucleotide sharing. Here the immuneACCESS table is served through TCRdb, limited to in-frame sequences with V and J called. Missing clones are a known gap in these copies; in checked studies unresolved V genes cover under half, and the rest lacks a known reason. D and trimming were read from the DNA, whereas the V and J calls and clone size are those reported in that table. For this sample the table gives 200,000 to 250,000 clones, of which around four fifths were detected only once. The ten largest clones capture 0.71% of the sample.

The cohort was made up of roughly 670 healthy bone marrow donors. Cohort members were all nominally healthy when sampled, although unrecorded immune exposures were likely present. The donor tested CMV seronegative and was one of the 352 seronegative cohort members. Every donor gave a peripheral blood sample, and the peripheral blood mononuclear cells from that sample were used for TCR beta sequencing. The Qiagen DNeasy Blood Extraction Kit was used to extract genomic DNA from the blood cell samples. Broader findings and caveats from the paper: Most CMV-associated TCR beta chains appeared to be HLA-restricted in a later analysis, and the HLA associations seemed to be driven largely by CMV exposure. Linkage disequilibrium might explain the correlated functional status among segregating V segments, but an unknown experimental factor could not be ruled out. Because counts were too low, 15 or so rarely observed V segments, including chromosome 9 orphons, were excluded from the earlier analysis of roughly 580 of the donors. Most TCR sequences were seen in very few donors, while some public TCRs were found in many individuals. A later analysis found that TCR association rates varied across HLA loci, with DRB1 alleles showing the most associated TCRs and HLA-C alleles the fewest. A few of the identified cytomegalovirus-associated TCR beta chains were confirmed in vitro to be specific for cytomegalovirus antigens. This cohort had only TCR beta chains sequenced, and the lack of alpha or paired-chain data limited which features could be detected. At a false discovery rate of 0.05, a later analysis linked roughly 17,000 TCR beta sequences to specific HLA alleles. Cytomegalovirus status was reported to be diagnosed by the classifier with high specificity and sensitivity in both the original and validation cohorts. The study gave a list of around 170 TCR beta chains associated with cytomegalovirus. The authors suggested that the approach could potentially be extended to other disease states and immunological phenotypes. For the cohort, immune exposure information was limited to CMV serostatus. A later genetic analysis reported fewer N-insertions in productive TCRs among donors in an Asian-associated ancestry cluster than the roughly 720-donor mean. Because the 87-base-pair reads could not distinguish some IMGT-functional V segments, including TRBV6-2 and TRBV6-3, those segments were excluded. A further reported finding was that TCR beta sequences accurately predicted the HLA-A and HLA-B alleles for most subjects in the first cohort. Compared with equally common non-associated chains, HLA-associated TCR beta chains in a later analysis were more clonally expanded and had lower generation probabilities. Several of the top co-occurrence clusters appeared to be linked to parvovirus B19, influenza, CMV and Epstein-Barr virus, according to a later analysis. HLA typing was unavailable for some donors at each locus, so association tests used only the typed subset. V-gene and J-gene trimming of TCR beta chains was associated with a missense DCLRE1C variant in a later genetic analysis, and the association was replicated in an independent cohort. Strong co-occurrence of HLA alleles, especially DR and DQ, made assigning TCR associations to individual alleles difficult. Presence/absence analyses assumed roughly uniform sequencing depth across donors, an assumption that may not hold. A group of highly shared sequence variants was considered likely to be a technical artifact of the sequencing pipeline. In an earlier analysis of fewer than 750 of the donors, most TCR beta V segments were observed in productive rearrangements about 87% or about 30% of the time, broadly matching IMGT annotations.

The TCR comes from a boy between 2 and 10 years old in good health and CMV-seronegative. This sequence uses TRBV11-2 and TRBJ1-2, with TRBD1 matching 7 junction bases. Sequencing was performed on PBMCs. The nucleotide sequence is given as TGTGCCAGCAGCCCGGACAGGAACTATGGCTACACCTTC. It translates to CASSPDRNYGYTF.